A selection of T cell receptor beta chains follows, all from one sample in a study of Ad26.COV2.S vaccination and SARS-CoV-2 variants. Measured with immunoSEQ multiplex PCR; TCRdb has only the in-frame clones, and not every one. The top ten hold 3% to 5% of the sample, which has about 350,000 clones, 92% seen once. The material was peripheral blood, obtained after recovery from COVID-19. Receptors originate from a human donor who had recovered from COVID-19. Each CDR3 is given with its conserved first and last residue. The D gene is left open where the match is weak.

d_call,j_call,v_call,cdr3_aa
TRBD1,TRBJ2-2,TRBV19,CASRTGSTGELFF
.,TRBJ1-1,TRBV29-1,CSVRGLDTEAFF
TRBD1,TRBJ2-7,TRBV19,CASSTPAVGTGKSYEQYF
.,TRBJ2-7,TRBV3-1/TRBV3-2,CASSYETGALSYEQYF
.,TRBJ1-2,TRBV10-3,CAISESGRRLNYGYTF
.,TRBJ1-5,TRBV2,CASSEDTVGNQPQHF
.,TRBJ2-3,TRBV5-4,CAGQGPAFTDTQYF
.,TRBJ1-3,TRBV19,CASSMRAGDLGHTIYF
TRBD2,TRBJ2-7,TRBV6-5,CASSYSGGDWNF
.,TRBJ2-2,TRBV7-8,CASSPQFRAYGGELFF
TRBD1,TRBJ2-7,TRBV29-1,CSGWDRGTYEQYF
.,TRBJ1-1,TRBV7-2,CASSLRGAFSLNTEAFF
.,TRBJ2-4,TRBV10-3,CAISENFLAKNIQYF
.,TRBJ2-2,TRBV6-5,CASSLKNSGELFF
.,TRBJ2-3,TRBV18,CASSPGVDTQYF
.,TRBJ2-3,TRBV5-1,CASSAEGATDTQYF
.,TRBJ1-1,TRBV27,CASGRTANTEAFF
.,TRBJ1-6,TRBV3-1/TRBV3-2,CASSQTGGGNSPLHF
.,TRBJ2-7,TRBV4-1,CASSQEASYEQYF
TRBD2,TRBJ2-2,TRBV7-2,CASSQSLAGASNTGELFF
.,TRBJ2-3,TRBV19,CASSIEGPFTDTQYF
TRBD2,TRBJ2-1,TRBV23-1,CASSQRTVRGALDYNEQFF
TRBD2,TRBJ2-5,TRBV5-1,CASSTAGVRSRDQYF
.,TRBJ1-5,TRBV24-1,CATRENQPQHF
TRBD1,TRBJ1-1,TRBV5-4,CASSLKGQGFTEAFF
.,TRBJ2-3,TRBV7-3,CASSQGGGLGDTQYF
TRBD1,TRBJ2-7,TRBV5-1,CASSKGQGVSSYEQYF
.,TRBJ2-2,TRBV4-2,CASSQDRLFTGELFF
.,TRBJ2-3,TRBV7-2,CASSLAEDTQYF
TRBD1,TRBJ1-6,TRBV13,CASSPPRPGQLNNSPLHF
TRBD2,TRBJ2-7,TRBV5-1,CASSSGLAGGLEQYF
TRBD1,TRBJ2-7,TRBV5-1,CASSRTGTGEDEQYF
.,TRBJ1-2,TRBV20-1,CSAGNRYTF
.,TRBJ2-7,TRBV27,CASSPRSSSYEQYF
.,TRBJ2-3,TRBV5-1,CASSLDMRGGPTDTQYF
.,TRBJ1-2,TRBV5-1,CASSLEGEGYTF
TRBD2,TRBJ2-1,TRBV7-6,CASSLVPGGSSSYNEQFF
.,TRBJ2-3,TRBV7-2,CASSPPPPLSFTQYF
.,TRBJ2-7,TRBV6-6,CASSYDHRAKSYEQYF
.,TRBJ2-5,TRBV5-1,CASSPFPQETQYF
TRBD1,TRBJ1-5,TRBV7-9,CASSHNRGGGNQPQHF
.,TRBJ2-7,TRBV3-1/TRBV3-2,CASSQGTPSSYEQYF
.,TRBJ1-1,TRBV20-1,CSASKVTGNTEAFF
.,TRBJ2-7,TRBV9,CASSARQGGEQYF
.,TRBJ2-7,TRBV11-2,CASSLGGTSEVYF
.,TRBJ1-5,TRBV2,CASSEPVVGENQPQHF
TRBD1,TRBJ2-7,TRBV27,CASSRPGQGTYEQYF
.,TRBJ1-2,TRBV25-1,CASASARWGYTF
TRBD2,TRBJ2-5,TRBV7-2,CASSLGRASGGYQETQYF
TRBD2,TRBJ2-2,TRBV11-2,CASSFRQGGTGELFF
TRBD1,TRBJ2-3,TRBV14,CASSQKARGTGTQYF
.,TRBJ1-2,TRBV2,CASKVLGEYGYTF
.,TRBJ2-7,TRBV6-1,CASSETRGRSYEQYF
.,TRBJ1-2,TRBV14,CASSQDRRGLVDGYTF